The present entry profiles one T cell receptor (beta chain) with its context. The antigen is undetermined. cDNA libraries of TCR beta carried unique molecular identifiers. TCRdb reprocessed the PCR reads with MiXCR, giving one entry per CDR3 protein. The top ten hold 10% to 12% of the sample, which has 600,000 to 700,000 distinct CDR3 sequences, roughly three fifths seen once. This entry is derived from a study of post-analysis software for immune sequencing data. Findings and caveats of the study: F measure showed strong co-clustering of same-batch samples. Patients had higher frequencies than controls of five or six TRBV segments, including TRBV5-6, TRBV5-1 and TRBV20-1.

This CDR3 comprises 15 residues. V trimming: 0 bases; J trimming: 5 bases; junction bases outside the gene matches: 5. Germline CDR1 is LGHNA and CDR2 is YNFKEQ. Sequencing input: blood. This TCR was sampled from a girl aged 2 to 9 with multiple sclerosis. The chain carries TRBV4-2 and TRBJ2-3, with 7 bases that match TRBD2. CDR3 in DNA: TGTGCCAGCAGCCAAGAGGCGGGAGTGGGAGATACGCAGTATTTT. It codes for CASSQEAGVGDTQYF.